This T cell receptor beta chain is drawn from a study of blood T cell repertoires in COVID-19. Study members were between about 18 and 100 years old and lived in 20 to 25 US regions. TCRdb keeps only in-frame clones here, not all; method: immunoSEQ multiplex PCR. The sample yields over 110,000 clones, under 90% seen once. Deletions cut 5 bases from V and 7 bases from J, with 18 bases between. Germline V gene sequence: CDR1 LNHDA, CDR2 SQIVND (reference sequence). The CDR3 is 15 residues long. The chain carries TRBV19 and TRBJ1-5, with D perhaps TRBD1 (5 bases). Sequencing was carried out using PBMCs or T cells enriched from blood (not recorded which). This sequence originates from a man aged 45-60 years in a cohort exposed to, infected with or recovered from COVID-19 (not recorded which). The CDR3 sequence is CASSSEGRSGQPQHF. CDR3 in DNA: TGTGCCAGTAGTTCGGAGGGTCGTTCAGGGCAGCCCCAGCATTTT.